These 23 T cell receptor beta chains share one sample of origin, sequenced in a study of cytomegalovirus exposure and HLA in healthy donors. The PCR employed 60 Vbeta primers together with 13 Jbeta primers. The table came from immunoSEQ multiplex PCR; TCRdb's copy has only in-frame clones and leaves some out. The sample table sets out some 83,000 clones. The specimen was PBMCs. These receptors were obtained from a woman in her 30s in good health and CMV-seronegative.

This CDR3 is CAWSPREGRYEQYF. CDR3 DNA sequence: TGTGCCTGGAGTCCCCGGGAGGGCAGATACGAGCAGTACTTC. V is TRBV30 and J is TRBJ2-7; TRBD2 matches at 8 bases. The CDR3 spans 14 residues. Germline CDR1 is GTSNPN and CDR2 is SVGIG (reference sequence). V shed 2 bases and J 4 bases; nucleotides not matched to a gene: 7.

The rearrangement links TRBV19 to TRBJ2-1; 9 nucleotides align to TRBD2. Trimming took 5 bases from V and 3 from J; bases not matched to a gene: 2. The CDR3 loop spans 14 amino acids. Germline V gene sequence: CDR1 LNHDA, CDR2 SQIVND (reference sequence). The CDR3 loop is CASSSTSGYNEQFF. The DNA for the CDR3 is TGTGCCAGTAGTTCGACTAGCGGCTACAATGAGCAGTTCTTC.

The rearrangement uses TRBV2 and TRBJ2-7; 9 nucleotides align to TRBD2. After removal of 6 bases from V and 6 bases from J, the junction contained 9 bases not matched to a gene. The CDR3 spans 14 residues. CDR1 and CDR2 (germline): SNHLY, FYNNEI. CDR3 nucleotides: TGTGCCAGCAGCCCCCAGGTAGCGGGAGTCGAGCAGTACTTC. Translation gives CASSPQVAGVEQYF.

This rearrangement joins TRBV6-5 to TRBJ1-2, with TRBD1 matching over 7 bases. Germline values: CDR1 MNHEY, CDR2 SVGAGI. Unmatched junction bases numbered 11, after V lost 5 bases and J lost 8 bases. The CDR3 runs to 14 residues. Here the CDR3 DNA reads TGTGCCAGCAGTCCTCAAGAACACAGGGGAGGCTACACCTTC. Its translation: CASSPQEHRGGYTF.

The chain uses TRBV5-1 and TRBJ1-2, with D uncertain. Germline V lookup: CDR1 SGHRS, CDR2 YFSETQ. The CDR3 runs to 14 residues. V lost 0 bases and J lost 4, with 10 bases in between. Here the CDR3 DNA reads TGCGCCAGCAGCTTGGCCCCCACATTCTATGGCTACACCTTC. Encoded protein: CASSLAPTFYGYTF.

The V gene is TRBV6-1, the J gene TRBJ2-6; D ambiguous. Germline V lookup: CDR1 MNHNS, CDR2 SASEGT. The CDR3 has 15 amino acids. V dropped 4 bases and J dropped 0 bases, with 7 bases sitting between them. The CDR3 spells CASSAHSSGANVLTF. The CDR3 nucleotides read TGTGCCAGCAGTGCCCACAGCTCTGGGGCCAACGTCCTGACTTTC.

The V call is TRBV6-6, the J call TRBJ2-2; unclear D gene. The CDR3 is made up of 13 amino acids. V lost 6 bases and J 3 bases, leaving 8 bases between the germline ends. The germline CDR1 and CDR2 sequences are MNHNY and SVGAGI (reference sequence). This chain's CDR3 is CASSHTHTGELFF. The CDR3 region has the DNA TGTGCCAGCAGCCACACCCACACCGGGGAGCTGTTTTTT.

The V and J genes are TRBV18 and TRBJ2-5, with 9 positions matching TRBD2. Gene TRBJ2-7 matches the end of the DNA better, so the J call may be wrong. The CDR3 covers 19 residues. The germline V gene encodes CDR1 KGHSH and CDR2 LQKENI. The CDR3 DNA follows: TGTGCCAGCTCACCCCTTCCCGGGACTAGCACTAGTAGGTCCTACGAGCAGTACTTC. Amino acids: CASSPLPGTSTSRSYEQYF.

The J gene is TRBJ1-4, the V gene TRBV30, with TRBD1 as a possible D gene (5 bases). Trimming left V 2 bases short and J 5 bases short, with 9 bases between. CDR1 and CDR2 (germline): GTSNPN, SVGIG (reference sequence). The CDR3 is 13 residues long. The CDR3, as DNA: TGTGCCTGGAGTTGGGGCGGAAATGAAAAACTGTTTTTT. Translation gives CAWSWGGNEKLFF.

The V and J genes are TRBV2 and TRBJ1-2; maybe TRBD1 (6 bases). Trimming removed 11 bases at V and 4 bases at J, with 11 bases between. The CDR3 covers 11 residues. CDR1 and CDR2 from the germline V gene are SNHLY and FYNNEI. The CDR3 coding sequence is TGTGCCTCTGTAGGGGGCTATGGCTACACCTTC. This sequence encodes CASVGGYGYTF. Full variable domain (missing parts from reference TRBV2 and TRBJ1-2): EPEVTQTPSHQVTQMGQEVILRCVPISNHLYFYWYRQILGQKVEFLVSFYNNEISEKSEIFDDQFSVERPDGSNFTLKIRSTKLEDSAMYFCASVGGYGYTFGSGTRLTVV.

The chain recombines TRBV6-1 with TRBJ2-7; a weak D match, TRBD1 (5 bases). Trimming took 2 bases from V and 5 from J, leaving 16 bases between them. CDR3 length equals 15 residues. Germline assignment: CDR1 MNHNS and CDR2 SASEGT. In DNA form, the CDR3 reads TGTGCCAGCAGTGAAATGGTGGTAAAGGGGAACGAGCAGTACTTC. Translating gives CASSEMVVKGNEQYF.

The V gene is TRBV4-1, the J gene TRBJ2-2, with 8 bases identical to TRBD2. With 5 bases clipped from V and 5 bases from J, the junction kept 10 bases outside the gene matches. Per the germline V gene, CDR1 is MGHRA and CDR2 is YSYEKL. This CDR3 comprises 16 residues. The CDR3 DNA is TGCGCCAGCAGCGCTATCGGGGGGGTCGGGACCGGGGAGCTGTTTTTT. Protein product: CASSAIGGVGTGELFF.

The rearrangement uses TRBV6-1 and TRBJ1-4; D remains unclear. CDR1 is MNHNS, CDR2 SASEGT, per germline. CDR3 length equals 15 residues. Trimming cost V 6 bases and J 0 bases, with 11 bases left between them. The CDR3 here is CASRGGIATNEKLFF. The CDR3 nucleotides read TGTGCCAGCAGGGGAGGGATTGCAACTAATGAAAAACTGTTTTTT.

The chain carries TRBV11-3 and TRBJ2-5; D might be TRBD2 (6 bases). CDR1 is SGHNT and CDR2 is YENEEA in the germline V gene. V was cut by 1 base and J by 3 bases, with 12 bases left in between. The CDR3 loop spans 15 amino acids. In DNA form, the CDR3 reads TGTGCCAGCAGCTTAGGCGGGGAGGCCAAAGAGACCCAGTACTTC. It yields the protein CASSLGGEAKETQYF.

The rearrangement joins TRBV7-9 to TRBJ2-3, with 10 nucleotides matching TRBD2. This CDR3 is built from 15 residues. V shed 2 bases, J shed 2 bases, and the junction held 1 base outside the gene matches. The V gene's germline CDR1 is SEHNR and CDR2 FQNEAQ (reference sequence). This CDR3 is CASSLTSGVTDTQYF. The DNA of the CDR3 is TGTGCCAGCAGCTTAACTAGCGGGGTCACAGATACGCAGTATTTT.

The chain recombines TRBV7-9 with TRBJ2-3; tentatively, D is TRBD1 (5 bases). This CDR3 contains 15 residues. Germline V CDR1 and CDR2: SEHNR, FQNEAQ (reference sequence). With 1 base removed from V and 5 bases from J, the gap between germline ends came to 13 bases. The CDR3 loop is CASSLVAGYEDTQYF. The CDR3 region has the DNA TGTGCCAGCAGCTTAGTGGCAGGGTATGAAGATACGCAGTATTTT.

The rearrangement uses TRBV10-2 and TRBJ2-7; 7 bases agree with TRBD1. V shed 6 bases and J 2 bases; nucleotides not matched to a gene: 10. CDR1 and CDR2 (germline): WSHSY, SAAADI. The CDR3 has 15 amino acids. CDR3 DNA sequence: TGCGCCAGCAGAGATTCACAGGGGAGCGCCTACGAGCAGTACTTC. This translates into CASRDSQGSAYEQYF.

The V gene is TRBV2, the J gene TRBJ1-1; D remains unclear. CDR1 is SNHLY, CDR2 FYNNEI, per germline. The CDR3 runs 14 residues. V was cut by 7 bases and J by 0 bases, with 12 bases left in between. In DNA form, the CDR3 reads TGTGCCAGCACTGAGGGCAGATTGAACACTGAAGCTTTCTTT. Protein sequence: CASTEGRLNTEAFF.

CDR3 sequence (DNA): TGTGCCAGCAGTGAATTCAGGGGAGGGGCTGAAGCTTTCTTT. This gives the protein CASSEFRGGAEAFF. This chain joins TRBV6-1 and TRBJ1-1; a possible D gene is TRBD1 (6 bases). This CDR3 comprises 14 residues. Germline lookup yields CDR1 MNHNS and CDR2 SASEGT. V lost 2 bases and J 6 bases, leaving 13 bases between the germline ends.

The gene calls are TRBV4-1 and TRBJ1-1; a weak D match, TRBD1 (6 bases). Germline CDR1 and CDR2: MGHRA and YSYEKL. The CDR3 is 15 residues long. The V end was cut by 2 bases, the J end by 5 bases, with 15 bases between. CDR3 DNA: TGCGCCAGCAGCCAAAACTACCAGGGGCGAACTGAAGCTTTCTTT. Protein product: CASSQNYQGRTEAFF.

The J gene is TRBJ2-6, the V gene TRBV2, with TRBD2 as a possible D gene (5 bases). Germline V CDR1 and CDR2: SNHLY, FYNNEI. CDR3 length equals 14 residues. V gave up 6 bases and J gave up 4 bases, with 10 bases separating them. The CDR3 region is CASRETGGANVLTF. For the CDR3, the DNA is TGTGCCAGCAGGGAGACGGGAGGGGCCAACGTCCTGACTTTC.

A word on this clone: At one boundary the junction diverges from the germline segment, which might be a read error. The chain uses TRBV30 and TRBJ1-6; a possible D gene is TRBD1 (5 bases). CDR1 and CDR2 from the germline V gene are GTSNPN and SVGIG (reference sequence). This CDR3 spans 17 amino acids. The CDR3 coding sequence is TGTGCCTGGAGTGGAGGGACTCTTCTTTACCTTAATCCACCCCTCCACTTT. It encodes CAWSGGTLLYLNPPLHF. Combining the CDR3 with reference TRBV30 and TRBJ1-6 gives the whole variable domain SQTIHQWPATLVQPVGSPLSLECTVEGTSNPNLYWYRQAAGRGLQLLFYSVGIGQISSEVPQNLSASRPQDRQFILSSKKLLLSDSGFYLCAWSGGTLLYLNPPLHFGNGTRLTVT.

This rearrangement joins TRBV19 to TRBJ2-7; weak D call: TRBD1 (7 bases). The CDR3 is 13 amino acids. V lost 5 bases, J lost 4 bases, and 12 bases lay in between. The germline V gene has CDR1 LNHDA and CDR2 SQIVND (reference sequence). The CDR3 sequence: CASSWGDSYEQYF. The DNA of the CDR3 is TGTGCCAGTAGTTGGGGGGACAGTTACGAGCAGTACTTC.